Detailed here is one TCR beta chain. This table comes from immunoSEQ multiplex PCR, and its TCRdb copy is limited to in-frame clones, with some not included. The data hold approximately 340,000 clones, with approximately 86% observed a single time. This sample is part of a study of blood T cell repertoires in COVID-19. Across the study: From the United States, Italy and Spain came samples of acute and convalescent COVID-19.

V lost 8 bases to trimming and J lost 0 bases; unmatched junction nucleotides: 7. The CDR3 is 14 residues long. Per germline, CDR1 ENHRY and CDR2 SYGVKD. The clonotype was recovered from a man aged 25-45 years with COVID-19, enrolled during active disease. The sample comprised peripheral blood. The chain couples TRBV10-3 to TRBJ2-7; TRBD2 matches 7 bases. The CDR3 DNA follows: TGTGCCATCCGACCGGCGGGGGACTCCTACGAGCAGTACTTC. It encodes CAIRPAGDSYEQYF.